Listed here are 21 T cell receptor beta chains from one sample, sequenced in a study of blood T cell repertoires in COVID-19. Generated by immunoSEQ multiplex PCR, the TCRdb table keeps only in-frame clones and is missing some. The sample holds approximately 94,000 clones, about 90% seen once. Sequenced input: peripheral blood. The source is a man aged 30 to 39 in a cohort sampled during active COVID-19.

V is TRBV6-5 and J is TRBJ1-1, with D maybe TRBD1 (6 bases). CDR1 is MNHEY, CDR2 SVGAGI, per germline. Trimming cost V 4 bases and J 4 bases, with 16 bases left between them. The CDR3 runs to 15 residues. DNA for the CDR3: TGTGCCAGCAGTTCCCACCCGGGAGGGGGCACTGAAGCTTTCTTT. It translates to CASSSHPGGGTEAFF.

The V call is TRBV2, the J call TRBJ1-6; D remains ambiguous. The germline V and J ends were trimmed by 5 bases and 0 bases, with 20 bases remaining between them. The CDR3 length is 19 residues. Per the germline V gene, CDR1 is SNHLY and CDR2 is FYNNEI. The DNA of the CDR3 is TGTGCCAGCAGTCCCAATGAGGTCCGTACCAGCTCCTATAATTCACCCCTCCACTTT. Amino acid sequence: CASSPNEVRTSSYNSPLHF.

The chain links TRBV7-2 to TRBJ1-1, with D unclear. Trimming stripped 0 bases from V and 3 bases from J, with 11 bases between. Germline assignment: CDR1 SGHTA and CDR2 FQGNSA. This CDR3 spans 15 amino acids. The CDR3 spells CASSLAPGTYTEAFF. In nucleotides, the CDR3 is TGTGCCAGCAGCTTAGCCCCGGGAACGTACACTGAAGCTTTCTTT. The full variable domain, its missing parts supplied by reference TRBV7-2 and TRBJ1-1, is GAGVSQSPSNKVTEKGKDVELRCDPISGHTALYWYRQSLGQGLEFLIYFQGNSAPDKSGLPSDRFSAERTGGSVSTLTIQRTQQEDSAVYLCASSLAPGTYTEAFFGQGTRLTVV.

The chain recombines TRBV30 with TRBJ1-1; no reliable D call. V was clipped by 0 bases and J by 6 bases, with 8 bases between them. The CDR3 runs 12 residues. Germline CDR1 is GTSNPN and CDR2 is SVGIG (reference sequence). CDR3 protein: CAWSVSPPEAFF. CDR3 DNA sequence: TGTGCCTGGAGTGTAAGCCCCCCTGAAGCTTTCTTT.

This clone came up a few times. V usage is TRBV5-1 and J usage is TRBJ1-5, with 8 bases that match TRBD1. Germline V gene lookup returns CDR1 SGHRS and CDR2 YFSETQ. V was pared by 4 bases and J by 2 bases, with 5 bases of the junction left unmatched. The CDR3 covers 15 residues. The CDR3: CASSLGQGGNQPQHF. The CDR3 nucleotides read TGCGCCAGCAGCCTCGGACAGGGAGGCAATCAGCCCCAGCATTTT.

V usage is TRBV5-5 and J usage is TRBJ1-4; D is perhaps TRBD1 (6 bases). V lost 7 bases to trimming and J lost 4 bases, with 11 bases between them. The CDR3 length is 13 residues. Looked up from germline, CDR1 is SGHKS and CDR2 is YYEKEE (reference sequence). CDR3 loop: CASRRQVNEKLFF. The CDR3 nucleotides are TGTGCCAGCCGTAGACAGGTTAATGAAAAACTGTTTTTT.

The chain uses TRBV18 and TRBJ2-5; D possibly corresponds to TRBD1 (5 bases). The V gene's germline CDR1 is KGHSH and CDR2 LQKENI. V dropped 8 bases and J dropped 1 base, with 11 bases sitting between them. The CDR3 spans 13 residues. For the CDR3, the DNA is TGTGCCAGCGCCCCCACAGGCCAAGAGACCCAGTACTTC. Translation: CASAPTGQETQYF. The whole variable domain, remainder taken from reference TRBV18 and TRBJ2-5, is NAGVMQNPRHLVRRRGQEARLRCSPMKGHSHVYWYRQLPEEGLKFMVYLQKENIIDESGMPKERFSAEFPKEGPSILRIQQVVRGDSAAYFCASAPTGQETQYFGPGTRLLVL.

V gene TRBV28 combines with J gene TRBJ1-2; no firm D call. CDR3 length equals 12 residues. V lost 1 base and J 7 bases, leaving 7 bases between the germline ends. CDR1 is MDHEN and CDR2 is SYDVKM in the germline V gene. For the CDR3, the DNA is TGTGCCAGCAGTTTATCGGGTGCTGGCTACACCTTC. Amino acid sequence: CASSLSGAGYTF.

This clone was detected a few times. This chain uses TRBV6-6 with TRBJ1-1, with unresolved D. This CDR3 has 16 residues. V lost 2 bases and J lost 2, with 15 bases in between. Germline assignment: CDR1 MNHNY and CDR2 SVGAGI (reference sequence). CDR3 loop: CASSYPEAPDNTEAFF. The DNA for the CDR3 is TGTGCCAGCAGTTACCCTGAGGCGCCCGACAACACTGAAGCTTTCTTT.

V is TRBV4-1 and J is TRBJ2-7; D is perhaps TRBD1 (6 bases). V gave up 5 bases and J gave up 1 base, with 12 bases separating them. Germline CDR1 reads MGHRA; CDR2 reads YSYEKL. The CDR3 has 14 residues. This chain's CDR3 is CASSAIQGSYEQYF. Here the CDR3 DNA reads TGCGCCAGCAGCGCGATACAGGGATCCTACGAGCAGTACTTC.

The count of this clone is one. The V call is TRBV18, the J call TRBJ2-2; tentative D call: TRBD2 (6 bases). Trimming cost V 4 bases and J 6 bases, with 9 bases left between them. Germline CDR1 KGHSH, CDR2 LQKENI. This CDR3 has 13 amino acids. The CDR3: CASSLPGAGELFF. In DNA, the CDR3 is TGTGCCAGCTCACTCCCGGGGGCCGGGGAGCTGTTTTTT.

The chain is built from TRBV2 and TRBJ2-5; D unresolved. V was pared by 7 bases and J by 4 bases, with 10 bases between. The germline V gene has CDR1 SNHLY and CDR2 FYNNEI. This CDR3 contains 12 residues. CDR3 nucleotide sequence: TGTGCCAGCACCACAGAGAGAGAGACCCAGTACTTC. It specifies CASTTERETQYF.

The chain couples TRBV11-3 to TRBJ2-5; 7 positions match TRBD1. V dropped 5 bases and J dropped 3; count of bases not matched to a gene: 6. CDR3 length: 14 amino acids. CDR1 is SGHNT, CDR2 YENEEA, per germline. The DNA of the CDR3 is TGTGCCAGCAGCCCACAGGGGAAGGAAGAGACCCAGTACTTC. This gives the protein CASSPQGKEETQYF.

The J gene is TRBJ2-7, the V gene TRBV27; 9 bases line up with TRBD2. V trimming: 8 bases; J trimming: 5 bases; junction bases outside the gene matches: 4. The CDR3 has 12 amino acids. Germline CDR1 MNHEY, CDR2 SMNVEV (reference sequence). The DNA for the CDR3 is TGTGCCAGCGGAGGGACTAGCAACGAGCAGTACTTC. Translating gives CASGGTSNEQYF.

The gene calls are TRBV30 and TRBJ2-5, with TRBD1 matching over 8 bases. V was pared by 4 bases and J by 5 bases, with 3 bases of the junction left unmatched. The CDR3 is 12 residues long. Germline lookup yields CDR1 GTSNPN and CDR2 SVGIG (reference sequence). The CDR3 reads CAWTGGAETQYF. Here the CDR3 DNA reads TGTGCCTGGACAGGGGGCGCTGAGACCCAGTACTTC.

V gene TRBV19 combines with J gene TRBJ2-5, with 9 bases aligning to TRBD2. With 0 bases clipped from V and 2 bases from J, the junction kept 7 bases outside the gene matches. The CDR3 loop spans 17 amino acids. Germline V lookup: CDR1 LNHDA, CDR2 SQIVND (reference sequence). The CDR3 bases are TGTGCCAGTAGTATAGACCTGTCTAGCGGGAATCAAGAGACCCAGTACTTC. It encodes CASSIDLSSGNQETQYF.

This chain joins TRBV5-1 and TRBJ2-7; D is perhaps TRBD1 (6 bases). Trimming took off 4 bases at V and 2 bases at J, with 13 bases between the two ends. CDR1 SGHRS and CDR2 YFSETQ come from the germline V gene. The CDR3 is 14 amino acids. Written as DNA, the CDR3 is TGCGCCAGCAGCCCTGGACAGTTGCCCTACGAGCAGTACTTC. Its translation: CASSPGQLPYEQYF.

The CDR3 loop reads CASTGQYNSPLHF. The CDR3 DNA follows: TGTGCCAGCACGGGACAGTATAATTCACCCCTCCACTTT. The rearrangement uses TRBV2 and TRBJ1-6; 7 bases line up with TRBD1. Looked up from germline, CDR1 is SNHLY and CDR2 is FYNNEI. The V gene end was trimmed by 7 bases and the J gene end by 4 bases; junction bases not matched to a gene: 1. The CDR3 covers 13 residues.

The V and J genes are TRBV21-1 and TRBJ2-7; the tabulated D call, TRBD2, remains unverified against the DNA. TRBV21-1 has pseudogene status. The CDR3 loop spans 13 amino acids. CDR3 nucleotide sequence: TGTGCCAGCAGCAAGACTACTCCCCACGAGCAGTACTTC. Residues: CASSKTTPHEQYF.

The chain employs TRBV5-1 and TRBJ2-7, with D possibly being TRBD1 (5 bases). V dropped 3 bases and J dropped 1 base, with 14 bases sitting between them. The length of the CDR3 is 15 residues. CDR1 and CDR2 (germline): SGHRS, YFSETQ. The CDR3 loop is CASSWGPVVSYEQYF. The CDR3 DNA reads as TGCGCCAGCAGCTGGGGCCCAGTGGTATCCTACGAGCAGTACTTC.

This clone was picked up a small number of times. The chain uses TRBV28 and TRBJ1-5; TRBD1 agrees at 10 bases. Germline V gene lookup returns CDR1 MDHEN and CDR2 SYDVKM. Trimming removed 2 bases from V and 7 bases from J; junction bases left unmatched: 11. CDR3 length: 17 amino acids. CDR3 in DNA: TGTGCCAGCAGTTTAGGGGACAGGGGTTTGTCTTACCAGCCCCAGCATTTT. Translation gives CASSLGDRGLSYQPQHF.